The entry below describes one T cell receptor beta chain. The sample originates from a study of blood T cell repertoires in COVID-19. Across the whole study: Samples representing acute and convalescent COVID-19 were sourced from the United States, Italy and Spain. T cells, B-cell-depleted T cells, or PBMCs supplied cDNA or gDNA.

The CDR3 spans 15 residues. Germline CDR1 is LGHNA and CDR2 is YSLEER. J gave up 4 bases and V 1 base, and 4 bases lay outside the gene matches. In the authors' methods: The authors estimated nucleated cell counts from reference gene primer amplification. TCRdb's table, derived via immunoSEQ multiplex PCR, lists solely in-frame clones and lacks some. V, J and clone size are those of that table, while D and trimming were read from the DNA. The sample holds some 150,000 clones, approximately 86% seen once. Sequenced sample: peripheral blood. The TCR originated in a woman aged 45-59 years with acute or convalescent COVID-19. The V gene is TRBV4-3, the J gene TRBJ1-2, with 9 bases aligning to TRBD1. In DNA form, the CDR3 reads TGCGCCAGCAGCCAAGTAAGGGGACAGGGCTATGGCTACACCTTC. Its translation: CASSQVRGQGYGYTF.